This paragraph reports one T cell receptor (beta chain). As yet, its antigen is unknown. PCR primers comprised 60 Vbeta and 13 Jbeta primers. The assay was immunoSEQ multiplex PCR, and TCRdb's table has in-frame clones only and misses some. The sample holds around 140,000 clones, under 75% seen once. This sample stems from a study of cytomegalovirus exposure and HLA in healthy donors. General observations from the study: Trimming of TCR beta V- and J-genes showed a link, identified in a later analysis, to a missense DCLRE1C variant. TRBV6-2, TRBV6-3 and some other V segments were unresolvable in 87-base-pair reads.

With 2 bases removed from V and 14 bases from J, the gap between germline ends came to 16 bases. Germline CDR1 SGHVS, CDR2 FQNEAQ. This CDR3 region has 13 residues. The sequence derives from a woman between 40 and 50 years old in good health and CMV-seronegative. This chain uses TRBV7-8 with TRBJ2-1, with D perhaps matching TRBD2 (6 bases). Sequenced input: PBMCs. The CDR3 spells CASSLLDGDSKFF. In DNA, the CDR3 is TGTGCCAGCAGCTTACTCGACGGGGACTCGAAGTTCTTC.